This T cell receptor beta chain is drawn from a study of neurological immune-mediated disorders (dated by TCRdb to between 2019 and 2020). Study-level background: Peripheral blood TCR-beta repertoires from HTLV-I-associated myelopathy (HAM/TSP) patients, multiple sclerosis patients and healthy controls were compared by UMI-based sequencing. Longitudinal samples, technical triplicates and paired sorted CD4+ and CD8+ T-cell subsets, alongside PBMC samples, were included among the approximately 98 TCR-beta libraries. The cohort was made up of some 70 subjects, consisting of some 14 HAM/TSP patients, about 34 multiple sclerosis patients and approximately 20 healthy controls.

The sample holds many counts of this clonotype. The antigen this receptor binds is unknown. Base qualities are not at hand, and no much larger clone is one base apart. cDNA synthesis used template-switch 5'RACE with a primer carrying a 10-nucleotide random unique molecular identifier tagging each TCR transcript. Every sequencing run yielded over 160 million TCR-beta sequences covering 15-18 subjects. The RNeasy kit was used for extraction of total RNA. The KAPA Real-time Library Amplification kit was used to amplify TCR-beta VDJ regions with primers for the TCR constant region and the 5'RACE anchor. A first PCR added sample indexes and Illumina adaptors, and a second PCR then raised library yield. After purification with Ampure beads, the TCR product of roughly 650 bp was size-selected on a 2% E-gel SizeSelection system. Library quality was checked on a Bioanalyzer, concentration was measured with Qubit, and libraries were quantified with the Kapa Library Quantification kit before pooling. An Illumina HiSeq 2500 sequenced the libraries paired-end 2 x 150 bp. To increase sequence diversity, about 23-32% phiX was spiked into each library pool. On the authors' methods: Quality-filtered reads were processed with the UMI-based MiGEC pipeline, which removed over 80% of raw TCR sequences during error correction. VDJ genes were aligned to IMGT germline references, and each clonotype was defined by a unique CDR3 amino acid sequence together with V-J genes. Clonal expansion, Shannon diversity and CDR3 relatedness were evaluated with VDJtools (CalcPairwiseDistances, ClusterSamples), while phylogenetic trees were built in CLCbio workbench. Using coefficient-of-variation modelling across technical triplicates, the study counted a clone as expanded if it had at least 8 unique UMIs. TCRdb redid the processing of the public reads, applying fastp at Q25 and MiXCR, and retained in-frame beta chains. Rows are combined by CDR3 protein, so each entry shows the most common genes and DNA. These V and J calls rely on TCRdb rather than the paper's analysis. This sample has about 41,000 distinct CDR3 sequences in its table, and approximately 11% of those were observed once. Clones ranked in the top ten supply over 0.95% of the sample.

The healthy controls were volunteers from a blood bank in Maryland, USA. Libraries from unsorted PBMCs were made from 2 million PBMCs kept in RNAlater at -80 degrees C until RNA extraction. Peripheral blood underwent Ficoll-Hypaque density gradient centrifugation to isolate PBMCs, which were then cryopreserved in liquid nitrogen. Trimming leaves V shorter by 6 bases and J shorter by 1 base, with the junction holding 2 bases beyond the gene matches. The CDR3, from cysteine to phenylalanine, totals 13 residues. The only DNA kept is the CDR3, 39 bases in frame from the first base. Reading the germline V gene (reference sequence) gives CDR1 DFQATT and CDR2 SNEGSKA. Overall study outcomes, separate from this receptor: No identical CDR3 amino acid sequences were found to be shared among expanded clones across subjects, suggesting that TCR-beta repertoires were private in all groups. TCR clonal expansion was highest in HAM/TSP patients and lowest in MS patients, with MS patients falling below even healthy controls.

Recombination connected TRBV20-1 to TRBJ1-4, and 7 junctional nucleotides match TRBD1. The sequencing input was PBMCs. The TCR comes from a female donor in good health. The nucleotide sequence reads TGCAGTGCGCGACAGGGAACTAATGAAAAACTGTTTTTT. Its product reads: CSARQGTNEKLFF.